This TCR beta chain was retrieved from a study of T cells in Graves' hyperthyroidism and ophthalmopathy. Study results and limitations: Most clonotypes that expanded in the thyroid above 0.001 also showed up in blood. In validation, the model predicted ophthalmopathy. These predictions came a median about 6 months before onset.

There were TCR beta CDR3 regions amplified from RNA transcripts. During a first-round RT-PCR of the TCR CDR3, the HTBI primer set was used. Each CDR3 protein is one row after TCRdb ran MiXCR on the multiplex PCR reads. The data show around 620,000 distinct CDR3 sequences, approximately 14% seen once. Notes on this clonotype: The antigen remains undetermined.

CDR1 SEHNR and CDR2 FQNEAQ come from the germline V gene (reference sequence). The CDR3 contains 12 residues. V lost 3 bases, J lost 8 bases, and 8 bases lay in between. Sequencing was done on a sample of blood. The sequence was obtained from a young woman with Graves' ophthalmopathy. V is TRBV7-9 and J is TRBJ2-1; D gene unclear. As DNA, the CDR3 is TGTGCCAGCAGCTTTAAACGGGATGAGCAGTTCTTC. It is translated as CASSFKRDEQFF.